The 9 T cell receptor beta chains listed next were all sequenced from one sample in a study of cytomegalovirus exposure and HLA in healthy donors. Produced via immunoSEQ multiplex PCR; TCRdb's table is partial and in-frame only. The sample yields about 150,000 clones, around 90% seen once. Sequencing was performed on PBMCs. These receptor sequences come from a young woman in good health and CMV-seropositive.

The chain has TRBV9 and TRBJ1-1; 10 bases agree with TRBD1. V was pared by 4 bases and J by 5 bases, with 11 bases of the junction left unmatched. Germline V gives CDR1 SGDLS, CDR2 YYNGEE. The CDR3 extends over 16 amino acids. The CDR3 DNA reads as TGTGCCAGCAGCCCGGGGGACAGGGGTTATAGAACTGAAGCTTTCTTT. Residues: CASSPGDRGYRTEAFF. The entire variable domain, with the rest obtained from reference TRBV9 and TRBJ1-1, is as follows: DSGVTQTPKHLITATGQRVTLRCSPRSGDLSVYWYQQSLDQGLQFLIQYYNGEERAKGNILERFSAQQFPDLHSELNLSSLELGDSALYFCASSPGDRGYRTEAFFGQGTRLTVV.

In DNA, the CDR3 is TGTGCCAGCAGCCCCCAGGGTCCAGATACGCAGTATTTT. Translated, it gives CASSPQGPDTQYF. The gene calls are TRBV11-3 and TRBJ2-3; TRBD1 is a possible D gene (5 bases). The germline V gene has CDR1 SGHNT and CDR2 YENEEA. Trimming shortened V by 5 bases and J by 4 bases, and 10 bases separated the two germline ends. CDR3 length equals 13 residues. Looking up the rest from reference TRBV11-3 and TRBJ2-3 gives the full variable domain: EAGVVQSPRYKIIEKKQPVAFWCNPISGHNTLYWYLQNLGQGPELLIRYENEEAVDDSQLPKDRFSAERLKGVDSTLKIQPAELGDSAVYLCASSPQGPDTQYFGPGTRLTVL.

CDR3 DNA: TGTGCCAGCAGCCAAGCGGGAACTAGAGCAGATACGCAGTATTTT. This gives the protein CASSQAGTRADTQYF. This chain uses TRBV7-8 with TRBJ2-3, with 7 bases aligning to TRBD2. With 5 bases clipped from V and 4 bases from J, the junction kept 9 bases outside the gene matches. Germline assignment: CDR1 SGHVS and CDR2 FQNEAQ. The CDR3 is made up of 15 amino acids.

A few counts support this clone. The chain links TRBV19 to TRBJ1-2; TRBD1 agrees at 9 bases. V shed 7 bases, J shed 7 bases, and the junction held 16 bases outside the gene matches. Germline V gene lookup returns CDR1 LNHDA and CDR2 SQIVND (reference sequence). The CDR3 is 16 residues long. In DNA form, the CDR3 reads TGTGCCAGTACCGGCTCTGGGACAGGGTGGCAGCGTGGCTACACCTTC. Amino acid sequence: CASTGSGTGWQRGYTF.

The chain employs TRBV6-1 and TRBJ2-3, with a tentative D call TRBD1 (6 bases). The CDR3 is made up of 14 amino acids. CDR1 and CDR2 (germline): MNHNS, SASEGT. The germline V and J ends were trimmed by 7 bases and 3 bases, with 14 bases remaining between them. In nucleotides, the CDR3 is TGTGCCAGCAAAAGGGAACAGGGTACAGATACGCAGTATTTT. Residues: CASKREQGTDTQYF.

This clone turned up a few times. This chain links TRBV5-5 with TRBJ1-5, with 9 bases fitting TRBD1. The CDR3 contains 15 residues. Looked up from germline, CDR1 is SGHKS and CDR2 is YYEKEE (reference sequence). Trimming removed 5 bases from V and 7 bases from J; junction bases left unmatched: 10. The CDR3 coding sequence is TGTGCCAGCAGTTCTACAGGGGGCACCGGGCAGCCCCAGCATTTT. Translating it yields CASSSTGGTGQPQHF. Supplemented by reference TRBV5-5 and TRBJ1-5, the full variable domain reads DAGVTQSPTHLIKTRGQQVTLRCSPISGHKSVSWYQQVLGQGPQFIFQYYEKEERGRGNFPDRFSARQFPNYSSELNVNALLLGDSALYLCASSSTGGTGQPQHFGDGTRLSIL.

The rearrangement uses TRBV5-1 and TRBJ2-6; 9 bases align to TRBD2. Germline CDR1 reads SGHRS; CDR2 reads YFSETQ. Unmatched junction bases numbered 16, after V lost 0 bases and J lost 0 bases. The CDR3 consists of 22 residues. CDR3 in amino acids: CASSLEVRGLAGHSSGANVLTF. The CDR3 nucleotides are TGCGCCAGCAGCTTGGAAGTAAGGGGGCTAGCGGGACACAGCTCTGGGGCCAACGTCCTGACTTTC.

The rearrangement joins TRBV7-2 to TRBJ2-5; TRBD2 might be the D (6 bases). Germline V CDR1 and CDR2: SGHTA, FQGNSA. The V and J ends lost 5 bases and 5 bases respectively, with 12 bases between them. This CDR3 comprises 13 residues. Here the CDR3 DNA reads TGTGCCAGCAGCACTAGCCCGAGCGAGACCCAGTACTTC. Its protein product is CASSTSPSETQYF.

This chain connects TRBV27 to TRBJ2-7; TRBD2 aligns across 7 bases. V lost 6 bases to trimming and J lost 0 bases; unmatched junction nucleotides: 5. This CDR3 is 14 amino acids long. The germline V gene has CDR1 MNHEY and CDR2 SMNVEV (reference sequence). CDR3 bases: TGTGCCAGCAGCGGGAGGCCCAGCTCCTACGAGCAGTACTTC. It is translated as CASSGRPSSYEQYF.